This T cell receptor beta chain comes out of a study of blood T cell repertoires in COVID-19. Overall study: COVID-19 samples from acute and convalescent phases originated in the United States, Italy and Spain.

V was clipped by 2 bases and J by 2 bases, with 7 bases between them. Germline assignment: CDR1 MNHNY and CDR2 SVGAGI (reference sequence). There are 13 residues in the CDR3. The protocol was immunoSEQ multiplex PCR, while the TCRdb copy is restricted to in-frame clones and leaves out a portion. This sample has 150,000 to 200,000 clones, with more than 70% found just once. The sample taken for sequencing was PBMCs or T cells enriched from blood (not recorded which). V and J are TRBV6-6 and TRBJ2-7, with D possibly matching TRBD1 (5 bases). This receptor was taken from a man aged 35 to 55 who had recovered from COVID-19. DNA of the CDR3: TGTGCCAGCAGTTACGACAGTACCTACGAGCAGTACTTC. Amino acid sequence: CASSYDSTYEQYF.